Following are 31 T cell receptor beta chains from one sample sequenced in a study of T cells in Graves' hyperthyroidism and ophthalmopathy. RNA transcripts gave rise to amplified TCR beta CDR3 regions. The TCR CDR3 first-round RT-PCR relied on the HTBI primer set. TCRdb re-derived calls from the multiplex PCR reads in MiXCR, one entry per CDR3 protein. The sample consists of around 290,000 distinct CDR3 sequences, approximately 15% of them appearing once. The specimen was blood. Receptors were obtained from a woman aged 55 to 70 with Graves' ophthalmopathy.

The CDR3, as DNA: TGTGCCAGCGGAAGGGAGTTGAAGAATTCACCCCTCCACTTT. Its translation is CASGRELKNSPLHF. The chain joins TRBV6-2 or TRBV6-3 to TRBJ1-6; D is undetermined. Germline V gene lookup returns CDR1 MNHEY and CDR2 SVGEGT. Deletions cut 8 bases from V and 7 bases from J, with 15 bases between. CDR3 length: 14 residues.

The rearrangement uses TRBV7-9 and TRBJ1-5; D unclear. Germline loops: CDR1 SEHNR, CDR2 FQNEAQ (reference sequence). V lost 5 bases to trimming and J lost 5 bases, with 16 bases between them. This CDR3 is 15 amino acids long. The CDR3 DNA sequence: TGTGCCAGCAGCCCCGCGGAGGGTAGTGATCAGCCCCAGCATTTT. Translated: CASSPAEGSDQPQHF. Supplemented by reference TRBV7-9 and TRBJ1-5, the full variable domain reads DTGVSQNPRHKITKRGQNVTFRCDPISEHNRLYWYRQTLGQGPEFLTYFQNEAQLEKSRLLSDRFSAERPKGSFSTLEIQRTEQGDSAMYLCASSPAEGSDQPQHFGDGTRLSIL.

This clonotype was recorded a few times. The chain uses TRBV18 and TRBJ1-1; 7 positions match TRBD1. The CDR3 has 15 residues. Germline V gene lookup returns CDR1 KGHSH and CDR2 LQKENI. With V trimmed by 3 bases and J by 5 bases, 9 bases remained unmatched. CDR3 sequence: CASSPLDRAGTEAFF. The CDR3 nucleotides are TGTGCCAGCTCACCCCTTGACAGGGCAGGGACTGAAGCTTTCTTT.

This clonotype was seen many times. The V and J genes are TRBV6-2 or TRBV6-3 and TRBJ2-1; D uncertain. This CDR3 has 11 residues. Between the trimmed V and J ends, which lost 2 bases and 10 bases, there was a span of 6 bases. The V gene's germline CDR1 is MNHEY and CDR2 SVGEGT. The CDR3 sequence: CASSYEREQFF. The CDR3 coding sequence is TGTGCCAGCAGTTACGAGCGAGAGCAGTTCTTC.

This clonotype has more than one count but fewer than ten. The rearrangement links TRBV29-1 to TRBJ1-2, with D possibly TRBD1 on 6 matching bases. Trimming left V 3 bases short and J 4 bases short, with 9 bases between. Germline CDR1 is SQVTM and CDR2 is ANQGSEA. This CDR3 contains 12 residues. In DNA form, the CDR3 reads TGCAGCGTTGAGGCGGGGGCCTATGGCTACACCTTC. It specifies CSVEAGAYGYTF.

The chain links TRBV5-1 to TRBJ2-4, with 8 bases aligning to TRBD1. Germline lookup yields CDR1 SGHRS and CDR2 YFSETQ. The CDR3 has 16 residues. Unmatched junction bases numbered 12, after V lost 4 bases and J lost 6 bases. The CDR3 is CASSPGTGGPGNIQYF. CDR3 DNA: TGCGCCAGCAGCCCTGGGACAGGAGGTCCCGGAAACATTCAGTACTTC. The full variable domain, its missing parts supplied by reference TRBV5-1 and TRBJ2-4, is KAGVTQTPRYLIKTRGQQVTLSCSPISGHRSVSWYQQTPGQGLQFLFEYFSETQRNKGNFPGRFSGRQFSNSRSEMNVSTLELGDSALYLCASSPGTGGPGNIQYFGAGTRLSVL.

V gene TRBV4-1 combines with J gene TRBJ2-1, with TRBD1 matching over 9 bases. CDR1 is MGHRA and CDR2 is YSYEKL in the germline V gene. The V gene end was trimmed by 3 bases and the J gene end by 3 bases; junction bases not matched to a gene: 6. The CDR3 runs 16 residues. CDR3 nucleotides: TGCGCCAGCAGCCACCCAAGGACAGGGGTCTACAATGAGCAGTTCTTC. Translation gives CASSHPRTGVYNEQFF.

The CDR3 coding sequence is TGTGCCAGCAGCTTGGCGGAAGGCTATGGCTACACCTTC. Encoded protein: CASSLAEGYGYTF. The chain combines TRBV5-6 with TRBJ1-2; D is ambiguous. Germline loops: CDR1 SGHDT, CDR2 YYEEEE. Trimming shortened V by 0 bases and J by 4 bases, and 7 bases separated the two germline ends. The CDR3 runs 13 residues. The whole variable domain, remainder taken from reference TRBV5-6 and TRBJ1-2, is DAGVTQSPTHLIKTRGQQVTLRCSPKSGHDTVSWYQQALGQGPQFIFQYYEEEERQRGNFPDRFSGHQFPNYSSELNVNALLLGDSALYLCASSLAEGYGYTFGSGTRLTVV.

The table lists this clonotype with many counts. V and J are TRBV11-2 and TRBJ2-5, with 11 bases identical to TRBD2. V shed 10 bases and J 5 bases; nucleotides not matched to a gene: 18. This CDR3 spans 17 amino acids. CDR1 is SGHAT, CDR2 FQNNGV, per germline. CDR3 residues: CATALGDLAGGRETQYF. The CDR3, as DNA: TGTGCCACCGCCCTCGGGGATCTAGCGGGGGGCCGTGAGACCCAGTACTTC.

In its sample, this clonotype was seen many times. The CDR3 DNA follows: TGTGCCAGCAGACTCCCGGGTTTTGGACAGGGGGCGGGGAACGAGCAGTACTTC. It specifies CASRLPGFGQGAGNEQYF. The V call is TRBV28, the J call TRBJ2-7, with TRBD1 matching over 11 bases. Germline V gene data show CDR1 as MDHEN and CDR2 as SYDVKM. The CDR3 covers 18 residues. After removal of 6 bases from V and 5 bases from J, the junction contained 18 bases not matched to a gene.

This clonotype was seen ten or more times. The chain combines TRBV11-2 with TRBJ2-3; TRBD1 aligns across 8 bases. Looked up from germline, CDR1 is SGHAT and CDR2 is FQNNGV. This CDR3 region has 15 residues. V lost 5 bases, J lost 4 bases, and 8 bases stayed unmatched. The CDR3 spells CASSRQGARADTQYF. CDR3 in DNA: TGTGCCAGCAGCAGGCAGGGGGCGCGGGCAGATACGCAGTATTTT.

This clonotype was seen many times. The chain employs TRBV12-3 or TRBV12-4 and TRBJ2-7, with 7 nucleotides matching TRBD2. The CDR3 is 13 residues long. V lost 3 bases, J lost 6 bases, and 5 bases stayed unmatched. The CDR3 nucleotides read TGTGCCAGCAGTTTGGGCAGGGAGGGCGAGCAGTACTTC. Translation gives CASSLGREGEQYF.

This clonotype was recorded many times. The V gene is TRBV7-2, the J gene TRBJ2-5; TRBD2 agrees at 10 bases. Germline CDR1 and CDR2: SGHTA and FQGNSA. V trimming: 1 base; J trimming: 5 bases; junction bases outside the gene matches: 4. The CDR3 covers 15 residues. The CDR3 loop reads CASSLVLAGVETQYF. CDR3 DNA sequence: TGTGCCAGCAGCTTAGTGCTAGCGGGGGTGGAGACCCAGTACTTC.

This clonotype was seen many times. CDR3: CASSPTTTLGETQYF. The DNA for the CDR3 is TGTGCCAGCTCACCGACCACGACCCTGGGGGAGACCCAGTACTTC. The rearrangement joins TRBV18 to TRBJ2-5, with unresolved D. The V gene's germline CDR1 is KGHSH and CDR2 LQKENI. This CDR3 contains 15 residues. Trimming took off 3 bases at V and 5 bases at J, with 16 bases between the two ends.

This chain uses TRBV7-2 with TRBJ2-1, with 8 bases fitting TRBD2. This CDR3 contains 19 residues. CDR1 and CDR2 (germline): SGHTA, FQGNSA. With V trimmed by 3 bases and J by 1 base, 14 bases remained unmatched. CDR3 in amino acids: CASSLKASGSGVSYNEQFF. The DNA for the CDR3 is TGTGCCAGCAGCTTGAAGGCGAGCGGGAGCGGTGTTTCCTACAATGAGCAGTTCTTC.

A remark on this clonotype: A read error may explain this, as a much larger clone is one base away. This sequence joins TRBV6-1 and TRBJ2-7, with no clear D. The J call may be faulty, since TRBJ2-1 better matches the DNA end. CDR1 MNHNS and CDR2 SASEGT come from the germline V gene. The CDR3 contains 15 residues. The CDR3 sequence: CASSEGPYHSYEQFF. CDR3 nucleotides: TGTGCCAGCAGTGAAGGACCTTATCACTCCTACGAGCAGTTCTTC.

This clonotype was found a few times. The chain combines TRBV19 with TRBJ2-3, with 12 bases that match TRBD2. This CDR3 has 15 amino acids. Per germline, CDR1 LNHDA and CDR2 SQIVND (reference sequence). V was clipped by 3 bases and J by 3 bases; unmatched bases: 1. For the CDR3, the DNA is TGTGCCAGTAGTATCGGGACTAGCGGGACAGATACGCAGTATTTT. The encoded protein is CASSIGTSGTDTQYF.

This clonotype was counted many times. The chain is built from TRBV30 and TRBJ1-5; D gene unclear. This CDR3 comprises 13 residues. Germline V gene sequence: CDR1 GTSNPN, CDR2 SVGIG (reference sequence). V dropped 0 bases and J dropped 7 bases, with 10 bases sitting between them. The CDR3 protein is CAWSVRAEQPQHF. As DNA, the CDR3 is TGTGCCTGGAGTGTAAGGGCCGAGCAGCCCCAGCATTTT.

V is TRBV20-1 and J is TRBJ2-7, with 7 bases that match TRBD1. CDR1 is DFQATT and CDR2 is SNEGSKA in the germline V gene (reference sequence). V gave up 6 bases and J gave up 2 bases; unmatched junction bases: 10. The length of the CDR3 is 14 residues. As DNA, the CDR3 is TGCAGTGCGTTCCGGGACAGCACCCCCTACGAGCAGTACTTC. This codes for CSAFRDSTPYEQYF.

The table lists this clonotype with many counts. The CDR3, as DNA: TGTGCCACCCGGACACCGACTTCAAACTATGGCTACACCTTC. Its translation is CATRTPTSNYGYTF. The chain uses TRBV10-3 and TRBJ1-2; tentatively, D is TRBD1 (5 bases). Germline CDR1 reads ENHRY; CDR2 reads SYGVKD. Trimming shortened V by 10 bases and J by 2 bases, and 17 bases separated the two germline ends. The CDR3 consists of 14 residues.

This clonotype was detected many times. This sequence joins TRBV6-5 and TRBJ2-7, with D possibly matching TRBD2 (6 bases). Trimming removed 2 bases from V and 5 bases from J, with 13 bases in between. Per the germline V gene, CDR1 is MNHEY and CDR2 is SVGAGI. The CDR3 extends over 14 amino acids. The CDR3 DNA sequence: TGTGCCAGCAGTTACGTCGGGGGATCGGACGAGCAGTACTTC. It codes for CASSYVGGSDEQYF.

This clonotype was detected ten times or more. This sequence joins TRBV20-1 and TRBJ1-6, with TRBD1 matching 9 bases. Germline V gives CDR1 DFQATT, CDR2 SNEGSKA (reference sequence). Unmatched junction bases numbered 7, after V lost 0 bases and J lost 10 bases. The CDR3 runs to 15 residues. The CDR3, as DNA: TGCAGTGCTAGAGACCCGACAGGGGGGCAATCACCCCTCCACTTT. It encodes CSARDPTGGQSPLHF.

This clonotype has only a few counts. The chain couples TRBV5-1 to TRBJ1-2; weak D call: TRBD1 (5 bases). Trimming shortened V by 6 bases and J by 3 bases, and 6 bases separated the two germline ends. Germline V CDR1 and CDR2: SGHRS, YFSETQ. This CDR3 is 11 amino acids long. DNA of the CDR3: TGCGCCAGCACAGGGTACTATGGCTACACCTTC. The encoded protein is CASTGYYGYTF. The whole variable domain, filled in from reference TRBV5-1 and TRBJ1-2, reads KAGVTQTPRYLIKTRGQQVTLSCSPISGHRSVSWYQQTPGQGLQFLFEYFSETQRNKGNFPGRFSGRQFSNSRSEMNVSTLELGDSALYLCASTGYYGYTFGSGTRLTVV.

The gene calls are TRBV19 and TRBJ1-5; D perhaps matches TRBD1 (5 bases). V lost 6 bases, J lost 3 bases, and 12 bases lay in between. The CDR3 runs 14 residues. Germline V gene data show CDR1 as LNHDA and CDR2 as SQIVND (reference sequence). CDR3 nucleotide sequence: TGTGCCAGTAGGAAGGGGTCAAACAATCAGCCCCAGCATTTT. Translated, it gives CASRKGSNNQPQHF.

The genes are TRBV10-3 and TRBJ2-6; D remains ambiguous. Germline V gene lookup returns CDR1 ENHRY and CDR2 SYGVKD. The CDR3 has 17 amino acids. V gave up 1 base and J gave up 0 bases, with 10 bases separating them. The CDR3 DNA follows: TGTGCCATCAGTGAGTGGGCTCCTAGCTCTGGGGCCAACGTCCTGACTTTC. Residues: CAISEWAPSSGANVLTF.

This clonotype appeared many times. The rearrangement joins TRBV10-3 to TRBJ2-3, with 14 bases aligning to TRBD2. Germline V lookup: CDR1 ENHRY, CDR2 SYGVKD. This CDR3 spans 15 amino acids. The V segment lost 9 bases and the J segment 4 bases; nucleotides outside the gene matches: 6. CDR3 residues: CAIKTSGGGPDTQYF. CDR3 DNA: TGTGCCATTAAGACTAGCGGGGGGGGACCAGATACGCAGTATTTT.

V is TRBV20-1 and J is TRBJ2-2; 14 bases align to TRBD2. Germline V gene lookup returns CDR1 DFQATT and CDR2 SNEGSKA (reference sequence). V shed 5 bases and J 2 bases; nucleotides not matched to a gene: 1. The CDR3 sequence is 15 residues long. In DNA, the CDR3 is TGCAGTGCTGGGACTAGCGGGAGTAACACCGGGGAGCTGTTTTTT. Amino acids: CSAGTSGSNTGELFF.

The rearrangement uses TRBV7-2 and TRBJ2-1; possibly TRBD2 for D (7 bases). Trimming took 2 bases from V and 4 from J, leaving 18 bases between them. The length of the CDR3 is 17 residues. Germline V CDR1 and CDR2: SGHTA, FQGNSA. CDR3 DNA: TGTGCCAGCAGCTTAATCCCTGGGGGGGCCGCTTACAATGAGCAGTTCTTC. Residues: CASSLIPGGAAYNEQFF. Drawing the rest from reference TRBV7-2 and TRBJ2-1, the complete variable domain is GAGVSQSPSNKVTEKGKDVELRCDPISGHTALYWYRQSLGQGLEFLIYFQGNSAPDKSGLPSDRFSAERTGGSVSTLTIQRTQQEDSAVYLCASSLIPGGAAYNEQFFGPGTRLTVL.

This clonotype was detected many times. The chain couples TRBV28 to TRBJ2-7; 8 nucleotides align to TRBD2. Trimming removed 3 bases from V and 0 bases from J; junction bases left unmatched: 4. The CDR3 runs 15 residues. Germline CDR1 MDHEN, CDR2 SYDVKM. The CDR3 reads CASSFAGRDSYEQYF. The CDR3 DNA sequence: TGTGCCAGCAGTTTCGCCGGGAGGGACTCCTACGAGCAGTACTTC.

This clonotype appeared many times. The V and J genes are TRBV7-2 and TRBJ2-7; 9 bases map to TRBD2. Looked up from germline, CDR1 is SGHTA and CDR2 is FQGNSA. The CDR3 runs to 14 residues. V was clipped by 5 bases and J by 6 bases; unmatched bases: 8. The CDR3 spells CASSLSGGGSEQYF. CDR3 coding DNA: TGTGCCAGCAGCCTTAGCGGGGGAGGCTCCGAGCAGTACTTC.

The V gene is TRBV5-6, the J gene TRBJ2-5; TRBD2 aligns across 7 bases. Germline assignment: CDR1 SGHDT and CDR2 YYEEEE. The CDR3 is 16 amino acids. Trimming cost V 4 bases and J 5 bases; bases outside gene matches: 14. The CDR3 DNA reads as TGTGCCAGCAGCACCTTACTCCGCGGGGGACTGGAGACCCAGTACTTC. Translating it yields CASSTLLRGGLETQYF.